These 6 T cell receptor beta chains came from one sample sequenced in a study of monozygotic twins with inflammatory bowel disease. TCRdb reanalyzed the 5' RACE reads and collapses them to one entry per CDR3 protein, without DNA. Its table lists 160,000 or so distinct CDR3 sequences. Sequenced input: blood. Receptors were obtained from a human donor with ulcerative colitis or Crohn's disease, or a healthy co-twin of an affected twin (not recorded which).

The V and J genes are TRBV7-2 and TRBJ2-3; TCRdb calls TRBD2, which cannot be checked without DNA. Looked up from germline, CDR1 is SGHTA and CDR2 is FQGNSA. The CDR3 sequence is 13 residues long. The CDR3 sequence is CASSSPARDTQYF.

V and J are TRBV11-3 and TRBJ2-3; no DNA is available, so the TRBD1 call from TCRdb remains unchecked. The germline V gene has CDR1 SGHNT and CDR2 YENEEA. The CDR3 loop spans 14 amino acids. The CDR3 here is CASSPSAGTDTQYF.

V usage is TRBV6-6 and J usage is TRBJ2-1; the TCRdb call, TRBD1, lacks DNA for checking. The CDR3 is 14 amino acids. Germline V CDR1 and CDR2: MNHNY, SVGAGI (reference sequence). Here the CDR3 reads CASSYVPQDNEQFF.

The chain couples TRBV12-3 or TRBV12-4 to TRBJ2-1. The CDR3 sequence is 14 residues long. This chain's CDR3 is CASSLSGSYNEQFF.

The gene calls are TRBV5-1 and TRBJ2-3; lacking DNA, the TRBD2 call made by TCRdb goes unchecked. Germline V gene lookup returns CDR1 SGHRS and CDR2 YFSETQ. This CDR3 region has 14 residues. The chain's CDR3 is CASSFREYTDTQYF. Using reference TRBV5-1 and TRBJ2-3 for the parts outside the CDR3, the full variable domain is KAGVTQTPRYLIKTRGQQVTLSCSPISGHRSVSWYQQTPGQGLQFLFEYFSETQRNKGNFPGRFSGRQFSNSRSEMNVSTLELGDSALYLCASSFREYTDTQYFGPGTRLTVL.

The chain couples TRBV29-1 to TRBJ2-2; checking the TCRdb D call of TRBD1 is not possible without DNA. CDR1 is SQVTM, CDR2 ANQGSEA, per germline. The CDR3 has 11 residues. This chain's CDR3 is CSVGGPGELFF.